This is a list of T cell receptor beta chains from one sample in a study of T cells after yellow fever vaccination. TCRdb itself ran the 5' RACE reads through MiXCR, one entry per CDR3 protein. In the table there are more than 450,000 distinct CDR3 sequences, 21% of which are singletons. Sequencing used PBMCs, obtained about 20 days after the first yellow fever vaccination. Receptors originate from a man between 18 and 35 years old who received the YFV17D yellow fever vaccine. The CDR3 runs from the conserved cysteine through the conserved F or W. The D gene is left open where the match is weak. Rows give clone size only sometimes, using once, few, many, or a class for an expanded clone.

cdr3_nt: TGTGCCAGCAGTGGTACGGGGGACTCGGGAAACACCATATATTTT; cdr3_aa: CASSGTGDSGNTIYF; j_call: TRBJ1-3; cdr3_length: 15; clone_size: .; d_call: .; v_call: TRBV12-3/TRBV12-4
cdr3_nt: TGTGCCAGCAGCCGGTCGGGGGGCGTTCTTCACGGGGAGCTGTTTTTT; cdr3_aa: CASSRSGGVLHGELFF; j_call: TRBJ2-2; cdr3_length: 16; clone_size: few; d_call: .; v_call: TRBV12-3/TRBV12-4
cdr3_nt: TGTGCCAGCAGCCTCGGCCCGATAACCCCCACAGATACGCAGTATTTT; cdr3_aa: CASSLGPITPTDTQYF; j_call: TRBJ2-3; cdr3_length: 16; clone_size: .; d_call: .; v_call: TRBV7-3
cdr3_nt: TGTGCCAGCAGCTTGGGCGGGGCTGCCTTACCACCCCTCCACTTT; cdr3_aa: CASSLGGAALPPLHF; j_call: TRBJ1-6; cdr3_length: 15; clone_size: .; d_call: .; v_call: TRBV5-6
cdr3_nt: TGTGCCAGCAGCCTACGGGACGGAAACACTGAAGCTTTCTTT; cdr3_aa: CASSLRDGNTEAFF; j_call: TRBJ1-1; cdr3_length: 14; clone_size: .; d_call: .; v_call: TRBV5-4
cdr3_nt: TGCGCCAGCAGCTTTCGGTCTACTTTAGCGGAGACCGGGGAGCTGTTTTTT; cdr3_aa: CASSFRSTLAETGELFF; j_call: TRBJ2-2; cdr3_length: 17; clone_size: .; d_call: .; v_call: TRBV5-1
cdr3_nt: TGCGCCAGCAGCTTAGAAGAACTAGCGGAGTACTATAACACCGGGGAGCTGTTTTTT; cdr3_aa: CASSLEELAEYYNTGELFF; j_call: TRBJ2-2; cdr3_length: 19; clone_size: few; d_call: TRBD2; v_call: TRBV5-1
cdr3_nt: TGTGCCACCCCTTCCGATAATGAGGTAGGTGGTGGCTACACCTTC; cdr3_aa: CATPSDNEVGGGYTF; j_call: TRBJ1-2; cdr3_length: 15; clone_size: .; d_call: .; v_call: TRBV28
cdr3_nt: TGTGCCAGCAGCTTAGCGGGACAGGGCTTGGACGGGGAGCTGTTTTTT; cdr3_aa: CASSLAGQGLDGELFF; j_call: TRBJ2-2; cdr3_length: 16; clone_size: once; d_call: TRBD1; v_call: TRBV7-8
cdr3_nt: TGTGCCAGCAGTTTGCCGCCGCGGGCAGATACGCAGTATTTT; cdr3_aa: CASSLPPRADTQYF; j_call: TRBJ2-3; cdr3_length: 14; clone_size: few; d_call: .; v_call: TRBV12-3/TRBV12-4
cdr3_nt: TGTGCCAGCAGTTACTCGACAGGGGGCGGGAAGACCCAGTACTTC; cdr3_aa: CASSYSTGGGKTQYF; j_call: TRBJ2-5; cdr3_length: 15; clone_size: many; d_call: TRBD1; v_call: TRBV6-6
cdr3_nt: TGCGCCAGCAAGCTCGGGACAGGCCCCTACGAGCAGTACTTC; cdr3_aa: CASKLGTGPYEQYF; j_call: TRBJ2-7; cdr3_length: 14; clone_size: .; d_call: TRBD1; v_call: TRBV4-1
cdr3_nt: TGCGCCAGCAGCGTTCTAGCGGGGGGGAACTACAATGAGCAGTTCTTC; cdr3_aa: CASSVLAGGNYNEQFF; j_call: TRBJ2-1; cdr3_length: 16; clone_size: .; d_call: TRBD2; v_call: TRBV5-1
cdr3_nt: TGCGCCAGCAGCTTGAGGACGTTCAATGAGCAGTTCTTC; cdr3_aa: CASSLRTFNEQFF; j_call: TRBJ2-1; cdr3_length: 13; clone_size: few; d_call: .; v_call: TRBV5-1
cdr3_nt: TGTGCCAGCAGTTTGGGCGGGACTGGGGCCAACGTCCTGACTTTC; cdr3_aa: CASSLGGTGANVLTF; j_call: TRBJ2-6; cdr3_length: 15; clone_size: many; d_call: .; v_call: TRBV12-3/TRBV12-4
cdr3_nt: TGTGCCAGTAGTATATCCTATGGGGCCAACGTCCTGACTTTC; cdr3_aa: CASSISYGANVLTF; j_call: TRBJ2-6; cdr3_length: 14; clone_size: few; d_call: .; v_call: TRBV19
cdr3_nt: TGTGCCATCAGTCAAAGACAGGGGACGACTTTCTTT; cdr3_aa: CAISQRQGTTFF; j_call: TRBJ1-1; cdr3_length: 12; clone_size: few; d_call: TRBD1; v_call: TRBV10-3
cdr3_nt: TGTGCCAGCAGTTATTTTGGGGAAGGGTATGGCTACACCTTC; cdr3_aa: CASSYFGEGYGYTF; j_call: TRBJ1-2; cdr3_length: 14; clone_size: .; d_call: .; v_call: TRBV6-5
cdr3_nt: TGCAGCGTTGGCCTGACGGTTAATCAGCCCCAGCATTTT; cdr3_aa: CSVGLTVNQPQHF; j_call: TRBJ1-5; cdr3_length: 13; clone_size: .; d_call: .; v_call: TRBV29-1
cdr3_nt: TGCGCCAGCAGCCGGAAGGACAGGGGGCCCACTAATGAAAAACTGTTTTTT; cdr3_aa: CASSRKDRGPTNEKLFF; j_call: TRBJ1-4; cdr3_length: 17; clone_size: .; d_call: TRBD1; v_call: TRBV5-1
cdr3_nt: TGCGCCAGCAGCCGCTCTACGACAGCTGTCCCCACTGAAGCTTTCTTT; cdr3_aa: CASSRSTTAVPTEAFF; j_call: TRBJ1-1; cdr3_length: 16; clone_size: few; d_call: .; v_call: TRBV4-1
cdr3_nt: TGTGCCAGCAGCTTAGCTGGGGGGGCTAGCACAGATACGCAGTATTTT; cdr3_aa: CASSLAGGASTDTQYF; j_call: TRBJ2-3; cdr3_length: 16; clone_size: .; d_call: .; v_call: TRBV7-2
cdr3_nt: TGCGCCAGCAGCCTGAGGGCAGAGAACACTGAAGCTTTCTTT; cdr3_aa: CASSLRAENTEAFF; j_call: TRBJ1-1; cdr3_length: 14; clone_size: .; d_call: .; v_call: TRBV5-1
cdr3_nt: TGCAGCGTTGAAGGTGTCCGGGACAGGTATTACAATGAGCAGTTCTTC; cdr3_aa: CSVEGVRDRYYNEQFF; j_call: TRBJ2-1; cdr3_length: 16; clone_size: .; d_call: TRBD1; v_call: TRBV29-1
cdr3_nt: TGTGCCAGCAGCCCGGGACAGCTCGATCAGCCCCAGCATTTT; cdr3_aa: CASSPGQLDQPQHF; j_call: TRBJ1-5; cdr3_length: 14; clone_size: .; d_call: TRBD1; v_call: TRBV7-9
cdr3_nt: TGTGCCAGCAGCCCTACAGTCAGGGAAGAGACCCAGTACTTC; cdr3_aa: CASSPTVREETQYF; j_call: TRBJ2-5; cdr3_length: 14; clone_size: many; d_call: .; v_call: TRBV7-2